Listed below are T cell receptor beta chains from one sample, sequenced in a study of cytomegalovirus exposure and HLA in healthy donors. Sequencing used immunoSEQ multiplex PCR; TCRdb keeps in-frame clones, though not all of them. This sample has some 160,000 clones; roughly 80% occur once, and the top ten carry approximately 3%. Sequencing was performed on PBMCs. Receptor source: a woman between 40 and 55 years old in good health and CMV-seronegative. CDR3s include the opening cysteine and the closing phenylalanine or tryptophan. Fields, in order: V gene, J gene, CDR3 protein.

V gene: TRBV6-6
J gene: TRBJ2-5
CDR3 protein: CASSLKRETQYF

V gene: TRBV5-4
J gene: TRBJ2-3
CDR3 protein: CASSLSTGAGGITDTQYF

V gene: TRBV10-3
J gene: TRBJ2-3
CDR3 protein: CAISERADTQYF

V gene: TRBV27
J gene: TRBJ1-2
CDR3 protein: CASQKQGNYGYTF

V gene: TRBV6-1
J gene: TRBJ2-1
CDR3 protein: CASTWTSRYYEQFF

V gene: TRBV18
J gene: TRBJ2-5
CDR3 protein: CASSPASGGRETQYF

V gene: TRBV5-1
J gene: TRBJ1-5
CDR3 protein: CASSLGATGSGQPQHF

V gene: TRBV6-5
J gene: TRBJ2-7
CDR3 protein: CASSSDSYEQYF

V gene: TRBV4-1
J gene: NA
CDR3 protein: CASSLPGQGVYEQYF

V gene: TRBV7-2
J gene: TRBJ1-1
CDR3 protein: CASSFPRDSGEAFF

V gene: TRBV2
J gene: TRBJ2-5
CDR3 protein: CASSRQGQETQYF

V gene: TRBV5-6
J gene: TRBJ2-1
CDR3 protein: CASSSYNMAGYNEQFF

V gene: TRBV6-1
J gene: TRBJ1-1
CDR3 protein: CASRANFGGIEAFF

V gene: TRBV7-8
J gene: TRBJ2-2
CDR3 protein: CASSATAVPGELFF

V gene: TRBV5-1
J gene: TRBJ1-2
CDR3 protein: CASSSATGNFNYGYTF